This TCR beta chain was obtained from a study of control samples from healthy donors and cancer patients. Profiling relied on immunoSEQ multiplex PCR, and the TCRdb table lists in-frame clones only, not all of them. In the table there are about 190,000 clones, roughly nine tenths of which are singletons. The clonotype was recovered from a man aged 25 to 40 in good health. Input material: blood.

CDR3 nucleotide sequence: TGCGCCAGCAGCTTGGTTGGAGGGTTATTGGACACTGAAGCTTTCTTT. Its translation is CASSLVGGLLDTEAFF. The J gene is TRBJ1-1, the V gene TRBV5-1; D unresolved. The CDR3 is made up of 16 amino acids. CDR1 is SGHRS, CDR2 YFSETQ, per germline. Deletions cut 0 bases from V and 3 bases from J, with 15 bases between.